One and the same sample provided the 27 T cell receptor beta chains below, sequenced in a study of response to subunit inactivated influenza vaccine. TCRdb re-called the RT-PCR reads with MiXCR, one entry per CDR3 protein. Here the sample spans some 600,000 distinct CDR3 sequences, roughly 15% being singletons. The source was PBMCs from blood, collected approximately 15 days before vaccination. The receptors shown here come from a man in his fifties or sixties who received an inactivated influenza vaccine.

For this clonotype: A read error may produce the germline difference seen at one junction end. The rearrangement uses TRBV3-1 and TRBJ1-1; no clear D gene. The CDR3 runs to 15 residues. Germline V gives CDR1 LGHDT, CDR2 YNNKEL (reference sequence). This CDR3 reads CASSPSGGSNTEVFF. The CDR3 DNA reads as TGTGCCAGCAGCCCTAGTGGTGGGTCGAACACTGAAGTTTTCTTT.

This rearrangement joins TRBV7-8 to TRBJ1-1, with D unresolved. The CDR3 runs 15 residues. Germline CDR1 and CDR2: SGHVS and FQNEAQ. Trimming stripped 2 bases from V and 8 bases from J, with 18 bases between. CDR3 residues: CASSLSPTGVREAFF. CDR3 coding DNA: TGTGCCAGCAGCTTAAGCCCAACTGGGGTCAGGGAAGCTTTCTTT.

This clonotype was detected ten times or more. V usage is TRBV4-2 and J usage is TRBJ1-1, with D possibly TRBD1 on 6 matching bases. Trimming removed 0 bases from V and 0 bases from J, with 11 bases in between. The CDR3 covers 16 residues. CDR1 and CDR2 from the germline V gene are LGHNA and YNFKEQ. The DNA of the CDR3 is TGTGCCAGCAGCCAAGACGCAGGGGTACTGAACACTGAAGCTTTCTTT. Translated: CASSQDAGVLNTEAFF.

This clonotype was seen a single time. V is TRBV14 and J is TRBJ1-3, with 8 bases lining up with TRBD1. CDR1 and CDR2 (germline): SGHDN, FVKESK. This CDR3 has 14 residues. Trimming at V came to 2 bases and at J to 7 bases, leaving 4 bases not matched to a gene. The DNA for the CDR3 is TGTGCCAGCAGCCAACAGGGGGCTCGGAACACCATATATTTT. Translated, it gives CASSQQGARNTIYF.

Only a few counts were recorded for this clonotype. The V and J genes are TRBV12-3 or TRBV12-4 and TRBJ2-7; D is possibly TRBD1 or TRBD2 (5 bases each). Trimming left V 4 bases short and J 2 bases short, with 21 bases between. The CDR3 extends over 17 amino acids. The CDR3 region is CASSSLTGSASPYEQYF. CDR3 in DNA: TGTGCCAGCAGTTCCCTCACAGGTAGCGCTTCCCCCTACGAGCAGTACTTC.

This clonotype occurred a few times. This CDR3 is CSARHRGLAGVTGELFF. The DNA for the CDR3 is TGCAGTGCTAGACACAGGGGACTAGCGGGAGTCACCGGGGAGCTGTTTTTT. J is TRBJ2-2 and V is TRBV20-1, with 14 bases lining up with TRBD2. Trimming removed 2 bases from V and 4 bases from J; junction bases left unmatched: 6. Germline V gene sequence: CDR1 DFQATT, CDR2 SNEGSKA (reference sequence). The length of the CDR3 is 17 residues.

The rearrangement uses TRBV20-1 and TRBJ2-5; 14 nucleotides line up with TRBD2. V lost 6 bases and J lost 2; bases outside the gene matches: 11. CDR1 is DFQATT, CDR2 SNEGSKA, per germline (reference sequence). The CDR3 is made up of 17 amino acids. The CDR3 sequence: CSADGRTSGGSQETQYF. The CDR3 coding sequence is TGCAGTGCCGACGGCCGGACTAGCGGGGGGAGTCAAGAGACCCAGTACTTC.

This chain links TRBV4-3 with TRBJ2-2; D may correspond to TRBD1 or TRBD2 (5 bases each). Germline V lookup: CDR1 LGHNA, CDR2 YSLEER. The CDR3 loop spans 15 amino acids. Trimming took off 0 bases at V and 7 bases at J, with 12 bases between the two ends. CDR3 region: CASSQEGVGVGELFF. The CDR3 bases are TGCGCCAGCAGCCAAGAAGGCGTGGGGGTCGGGGAGCTGTTTTTT.

There are many counts of this clonotype. V and J are TRBV29-1 and TRBJ2-7; D is unclear. This CDR3 is 13 amino acids long. Per the germline V gene, CDR1 is SQVTM and CDR2 is ANQGSEA. Trimming left V 2 bases short and J 8 bases short, with 16 bases between. In nucleotides, the CDR3 is TGCAGCGTTGAAACCCTGCTTGGGATAAAGCAGTACTTC. This gives the protein CSVETLLGIKQYF.

This clonotype turned up a few times. The V call is TRBV9, the J call TRBJ2-5; 8 bases line up with TRBD1. CDR1 SGDLS and CDR2 YYNGEE come from the germline V gene. The CDR3 covers 15 residues. The ends lost 0 bases at V and 5 bases at J; junction bases unmatched: 6. The CDR3 sequence is CASSVEAGGRETQYF. The CDR3 region has the DNA TGTGCCAGCAGCGTAGAGGCAGGGGGCCGGGAGACCCAGTACTTC.

This sequence joins TRBV5-1 and TRBJ1-4; D is uncertain. The CDR3 extends over 15 amino acids. V was cut by 4 bases and J by 4 bases, with 14 bases left in between. Germline V gene sequence: CDR1 SGHRS, CDR2 YFSETQ. This CDR3 is CASSPGRGINEKLFF. The DNA of the CDR3 is TGCGCCAGCAGCCCAGGACGAGGCATTAATGAAAAACTGTTTTTT. The full variable domain, rest sourced from reference TRBV5-1 and TRBJ1-4, is KAGVTQTPRYLIKTRGQQVTLSCSPISGHRSVSWYQQTPGQGLQFLFEYFSETQRNKGNFPGRFSGRQFSNSRSEMNVSTLELGDSALYLCASSPGRGINEKLFFGSGTQLSVL.

The chain carries TRBV24-1 and TRBJ2-7; tentatively, D is TRBD1 or TRBD2 (5 bases each). Germline CDR1 KGHDR, CDR2 SFDVKD. This CDR3 is built from 13 residues. Trimming left V 4 bases short and J 3 bases short, with 9 bases between. The CDR3 nucleotides are TGTGCCACCAGTGACGAGGGGATCTACGAGCAGTACTTC. Protein: CATSDEGIYEQYF.

The sample holds a few counts of this clonotype. The V call is TRBV6-5, the J call TRBJ2-2, with D perhaps TRBD1 or TRBD2 (5 bases each). In germline, CDR1 is MNHEY, CDR2 SVGAGI. This CDR3 has 17 amino acids. V shed 0 bases and J shed 2 bases, with 13 bases lying between them. The CDR3 region has the DNA TGTGCCAGCAGTTACTCGAGGGTTACAGGCAACACCGGGGAGCTGTTTTTT. Residues: CASSYSRVTGNTGELFF.

This clonotype showed up just a few times. The V and J genes are TRBV6-5 and TRBJ2-3, with D uncertain. Germline loops: CDR1 MNHEY, CDR2 SVGAGI. V lost 0 bases to trimming and J lost 0 bases, with 13 bases between them. This CDR3 region has 17 residues. DNA of the CDR3: TGTGCCAGCAGTTACTCGTTCACAGTCGAGAGCACAGATACGCAGTATTTT. Residues: CASSYSFTVESTDTQYF.

This clonotype was seen many times. The chain couples TRBV15 to TRBJ2-1; 10 nucleotides align to TRBD2. Germline loops: CDR1 LNHNV, CDR2 YYDKDF (reference sequence). The CDR3 extends over 18 amino acids. Trimming cost V 0 bases and J 0 bases; bases outside gene matches: 5. CDR3 region: CATSREGLAKLSYNEQFF. Written as DNA, the CDR3 is TGTGCCACCAGCAGAGAGGGACTAGCGAAGCTCTCCTACAATGAGCAGTTCTTC.

This clonotype was observed many times. The chain combines TRBV5-1 with TRBJ1-1; 7 nucleotides match TRBD1. Germline lookup yields CDR1 SGHRS and CDR2 YFSETQ. This CDR3 region has 15 residues. The V and J ends lost 0 bases and 11 bases, in that order; junction bases with no gene match: 13. The CDR3 DNA follows: TGCGCCAGCAGCTTGGACGGACAGGAGATCCGTGGGGCTTTCTTT. This translates into CASSLDGQEIRGAFF.

A few counts support this clonotype. V and J are TRBV9 and TRBJ2-2; D is ambiguous. Germline CDR1 is SGDLS and CDR2 is YYNGEE. V dropped 0 bases and J dropped 4 bases, with 10 bases sitting between them. CDR3 length: 15 residues. CDR3 in amino acids: CASSVAPDSTGELFF. The CDR3 nucleotides are TGTGCCAGCAGCGTAGCCCCTGACTCCACCGGGGAGCTGTTTTTT. Full variable domain (missing parts from reference TRBV9 and TRBJ2-2): DSGVTQTPKHLITATGQRVTLRCSPRSGDLSVYWYQQSLDQGLQFLIQYYNGEERAKGNILERFSAQQFPDLHSELNLSSLELGDSALYFCASSVAPDSTGELFFGEGSRLTVL.

V usage is TRBV4-2 and J usage is TRBJ2-1; a possible D gene is TRBD2 (5 bases). V gave up 1 base and J gave up 6 bases, with 16 bases separating them. The germline CDR1 and CDR2 sequences are LGHNA and YNFKEQ. The CDR3 runs to 16 residues. The CDR3 loop reads CASSQVGLARLNEQFF. CDR3 bases: TGTGCCAGCAGCCAAGTAGGTCTAGCAAGGCTCAATGAGCAGTTCTTC.

The rearrangement uses TRBV20-1 and TRBJ2-7; TRBD2 might be the D (6 bases). V lost 6 bases to trimming and J lost 3 bases, with 15 bases between them. The CDR3 sequence is 13 residues long. Germline V gene sequence: CDR1 DFQATT, CDR2 SNEGSKA (reference sequence). Here the CDR3 DNA reads TGCAGTGCCCGGGTGGGGGGAGGCTACGAGCAGTACTTC. It translates to CSARVGGGYEQYF.

In its sample, this clonotype was seen many times. The chain carries TRBV6-2 or TRBV6-3 and TRBJ1-1; the match to TRBD1 covers 7 bases. Trimming at V came to 6 bases and at J to 4 bases, leaving 14 bases not matched to a gene. CDR1 MNHEY and CDR2 SVGEGT come from the germline V gene. The CDR3 sequence is 16 residues long. The CDR3 bases are TGTGCCAGCAGCCACCGCAACACAGGGGCCCTCACTGAAGCTTTCTTT. Translating gives CASSHRNTGALTEAFF.

This clonotype was observed a handful of times. The V and J genes are TRBV6-2 or TRBV6-3 and TRBJ1-2; D is perhaps TRBD1 (5 bases). Germline V gene sequence: CDR1 MNHEY, CDR2 SVGEGT. The V end lost 5 bases, the J end lost 0 bases, and 16 bases lay between the germline ends. The CDR3 runs to 16 residues. The CDR3 DNA reads as TGTGCCAGCAGTACCGATCGACAGCTGACTAACTATGGCTACACCTTC. This sequence encodes CASSTDRQLTNYGYTF.

This clonotype was seen a few times. This chain connects TRBV12-3 or TRBV12-4 to TRBJ2-1; D is perhaps TRBD1 (6 bases). Trimming took 5 bases from V and 9 from J, leaving 11 bases between them. The CDR3 covers 12 residues. Here the CDR3 reads CASSQQGSEQFF. CDR3 in DNA: TGTGCCAGCAGTCAACAGGGATCTGAGCAGTTCTTC.

This clonotype was recorded a few times. The gene calls are TRBV6-1 and TRBJ2-1, with a tentative D call TRBD2 (6 bases). Germline CDR1 reads MNHNS; CDR2 reads SASEGT. This CDR3 is built from 16 residues. V shed 4 bases and J shed 0 bases, with 13 bases lying between them. DNA of the CDR3: TGTGCCAGCAGTGGGGGAGGACACGTCTCCTACAATGAGCAGTTCTTC. Translating gives CASSGGGHVSYNEQFF.

This clonotype has ten or more counts. The J gene is TRBJ1-3, the V gene TRBV12-3 or TRBV12-4; no definite D call. The CDR3 is 14 residues long. Between the trimmed V and J ends, which lost 3 bases and 0 bases, there was a span of 6 bases. For the CDR3, the DNA is TGTGCCAGCAGTTTGTCTGCCTCTGGAAACACCATATATTTT. It codes for CASSLSASGNTIYF.

The chain combines TRBV4-3 with TRBJ2-1, with TRBD2 matching over 12 bases. From germline, CDR1 is LGHNA and CDR2 YSLEER. CDR3 length equals 23 residues. V trimming: 7 bases; J trimming: 3 bases; junction bases outside the gene matches: 28. The CDR3 is CASTHDGGRVLTSGSLVYNEQFF. CDR3 DNA sequence: TGCGCCAGCACCCACGATGGAGGCAGGGTCTTGACTAGCGGGAGTTTGGTCTACAATGAGCAGTTCTTC.

This clonotype has a handful of counts. The chain couples TRBV12-3 or TRBV12-4 to TRBJ2-2; D may be TRBD2 (6 bases). This CDR3 has 13 residues. Trimming cost V 10 bases and J 4 bases, with 13 bases left between them. The CDR3 loop reads CATAVGGTGELFF. Written as DNA, the CDR3 is TGTGCCACAGCTGTGGGGGGCACCGGGGAGCTGTTTTTT.

This clonotype has just a few counts. The CDR3 reads CASSPAGGALGTGELFF. The CDR3 DNA reads TGCGCCAGCAGCCCCGCGGGGGGGGCGCTGGGCACCGGGGAGCTGTTTTTT. The genes are TRBV5-1 and TRBJ2-2; TRBD2 agrees at 9 bases. Germline lookup yields CDR1 SGHRS and CDR2 YFSETQ. CDR3 length: 17 amino acids. Trimming cost V 4 bases and J 4 bases; bases outside gene matches: 11.